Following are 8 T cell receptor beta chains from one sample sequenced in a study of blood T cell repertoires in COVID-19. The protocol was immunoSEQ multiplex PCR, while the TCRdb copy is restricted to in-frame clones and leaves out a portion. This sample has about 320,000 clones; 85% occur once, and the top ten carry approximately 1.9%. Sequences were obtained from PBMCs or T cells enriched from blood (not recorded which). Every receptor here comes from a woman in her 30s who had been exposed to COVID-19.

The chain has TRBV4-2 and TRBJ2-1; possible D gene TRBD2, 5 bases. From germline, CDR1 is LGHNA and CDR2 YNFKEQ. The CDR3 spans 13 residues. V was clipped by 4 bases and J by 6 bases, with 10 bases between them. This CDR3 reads CASSLDYRNEQFF. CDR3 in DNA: TGTGCCAGCAGCCTAGACTACCGCAATGAGCAGTTCTTC.

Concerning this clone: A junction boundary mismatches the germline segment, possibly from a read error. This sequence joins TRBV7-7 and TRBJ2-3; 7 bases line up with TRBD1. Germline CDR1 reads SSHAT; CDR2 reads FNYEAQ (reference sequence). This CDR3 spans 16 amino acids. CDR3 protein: CASSFGTGDATDTQYF. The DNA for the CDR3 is TGTGCTAGCAGCTTCGGTACAGGGGATGCCACAGATACGCAGTATTTT.

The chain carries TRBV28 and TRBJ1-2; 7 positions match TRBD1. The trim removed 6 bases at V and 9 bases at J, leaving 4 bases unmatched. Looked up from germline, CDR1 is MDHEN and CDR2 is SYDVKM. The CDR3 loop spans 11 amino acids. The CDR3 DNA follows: TGTGCCAGCAGGAAGGGGGCTCGCTACACCTTC. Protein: CASRKGARYTF.

Here the CDR3 DNA reads TGTGCCAGCAGTTTAGCCCTCGGACTAGCGGGAGCAGCTGCCTACGAGCAGTACTTC. Protein sequence: CASSLALGLAGAAAYEQYF. V gene TRBV28 combines with J gene TRBJ2-7, with 13 nucleotides matching TRBD2. The CDR3 runs 19 residues. Germline CDR1 and CDR2: MDHEN and SYDVKM. Trimming cost V 2 bases and J 2 bases; bases outside gene matches: 12. Full variable domain (missing parts from reference TRBV28 and TRBJ2-7): DVKVTQSSRYLVKRTGEKVFLECVQDMDHENMFWYRQDPGLGLRLIYFSYDVKMKEKGDIPEGYSVSREKKERFSLILESASTNQTSMYLCASSLALGLAGAAAYEQYFGPGTRLTVT.

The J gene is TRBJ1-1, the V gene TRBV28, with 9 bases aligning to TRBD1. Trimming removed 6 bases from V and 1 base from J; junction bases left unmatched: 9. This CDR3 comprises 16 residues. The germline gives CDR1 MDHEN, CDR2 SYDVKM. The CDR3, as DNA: TGTGCCAGCAGCTGGGCGACGACAGGGGGGAACACTGAAGCTTTCTTT. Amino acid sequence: CASSWATTGGNTEAFF.

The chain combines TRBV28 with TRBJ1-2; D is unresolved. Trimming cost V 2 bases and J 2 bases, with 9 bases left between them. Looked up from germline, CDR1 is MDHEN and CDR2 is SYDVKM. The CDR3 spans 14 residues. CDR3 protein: CASSLVVLNYGYTF. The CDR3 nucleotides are TGTGCCAGCAGTTTAGTAGTGTTGAACTATGGCTACACCTTC.

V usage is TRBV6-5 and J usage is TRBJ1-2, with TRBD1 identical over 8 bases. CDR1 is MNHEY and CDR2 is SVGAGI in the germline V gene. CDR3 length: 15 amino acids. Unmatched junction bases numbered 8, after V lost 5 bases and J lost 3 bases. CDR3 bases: TGTGCCAGCAGTAAGGGACAGGTCTCCGACTATGGCTACACCTTC. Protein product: CASSKGQVSDYGYTF.

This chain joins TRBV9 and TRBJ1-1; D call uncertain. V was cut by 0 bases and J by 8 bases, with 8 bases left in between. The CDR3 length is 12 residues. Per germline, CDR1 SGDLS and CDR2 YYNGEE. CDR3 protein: CASSVVPEEAFF. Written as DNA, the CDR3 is TGTGCCAGCAGCGTAGTTCCAGAAGAAGCTTTCTTT.